The entry below gives a single TCR beta chain sequence along with its context. This CDR3 has 16 amino acids. Germline V CDR1 and CDR2: GTSNPN, SVGIG (reference sequence). Unmatched junction bases numbered 12, after V lost 0 bases and J lost 5 bases. Profiling relied on immunoSEQ multiplex PCR, and the TCRdb table lists in-frame clones only, not all of them. The sample has around 2.5 million clones, over 85% seen once; the top ten hold roughly 0.36%. This sample stems from a study of shared clonotypes between healthy human individuals. Healthy HIV-negative adults with no recent acute infections or vaccinations were recruited as donors.

The V gene is TRBV30, the J gene TRBJ1-2; 7 nucleotides align to TRBD1. The material sequenced was naive CD4+ T cells from PBMCs. Sample subset: CD45RA+ positively selected. The TCR comes from a man aged 18 to 30 in good health. Some clones in this sample may be carry-over from other donors' samples. The CDR3 region is CAWSVPDRAREYGYTF. CDR3 nucleotide sequence: TGTGCCTGGAGTGTCCCTGACAGGGCTCGAGAGTATGGCTACACCTTC.